The 18 T cell receptor beta chains presented below share a single source sample, sequenced in a study of cytomegalovirus exposure and HLA in healthy donors (dated 2017 in TCRdb). Library prep was done by the immunoSEQ multiplex PCR assay. A mixture of 60 forward primers for TCR Vbeta segments and 13 reverse primers for TCR Jbeta segments was used in the multiplex PCR. TCRdb holds this immuneACCESS table with in-frame rearrangements only. Some clones are missing; in checked studies, unresolved V genes explain under half, and the rest has no known cause. The sample table lists some 150,000 clones, around 74% of them with a count of one. Of the sample, 2.5% to 4% is held by the ten largest clones. Sequenced material: PBMCs. These receptors were taken from a female donor in good health and CMV-seronegative.

This chain connects TRBV18 to TRBJ1-1; 7 nucleotides line up with TRBD1. V shed 1 base and J 5 bases; nucleotides not matched to a gene: 7. From germline, CDR1 is KGHSH and CDR2 LQKENI. The CDR3 covers 15 residues. The CDR3 sequence is CASSPLPRGETEAFF. DNA of the CDR3: TGTGCCAGCTCACCACTCCCCAGGGGGGAAACTGAAGCTTTCTTT.

V gene TRBV4-3 combines with J gene TRBJ2-7; 8 positions agree with TRBD2. From germline, CDR1 is LGHNA and CDR2 YSLEER. The CDR3 extends over 15 amino acids. Trimming took 1 base from V and 2 from J; bases not matched to a gene: 4. In DNA, the CDR3 is TGCGCCAGCAGCCAAGCCCCCGGGGGGGCCTACGAGCAGTACTTC. Amino acid sequence: CASSQAPGGAYEQYF.

The genes are TRBV7-2 and TRBJ1-2; D might be TRBD1 (6 bases). Per the germline V gene, CDR1 is SGHTA and CDR2 is FQGNSA. V lost 1 base, J lost 4 bases, and 16 bases lay in between. The CDR3 covers 16 residues. CDR3 nucleotides: TGTGCCAGCAGCTTAGGGGCGGTAGGGGACACCTATGGCTACACCTTC. Amino acids: CASSLGAVGDTYGYTF.

This chain connects TRBV19 to TRBJ2-7; D may be TRBD2 (6 bases). This CDR3 has 13 residues. V was cut by 5 bases and J by 3 bases, with 11 bases left in between. The germline gives CDR1 LNHDA, CDR2 SQIVND (reference sequence). The CDR3 DNA follows: TGTGCCAGTAGTGCGGGGCCGTACTACGAGCAGTACTTC. Translated: CASSAGPYYEQYF.

This clone has more than one count but fewer than ten. The chain combines TRBV7-2 with TRBJ1-1; 10 bases map to TRBD1. Germline assignment: CDR1 SGHTA and CDR2 FQGNSA. The V gene end was trimmed by 3 bases and the J gene end by 1 base; junction bases not matched to a gene: 2. There are 15 residues in the CDR3. This CDR3 is CASSFRTGGNTEAFF. As DNA, the CDR3 is TGTGCCAGCAGCTTTCGGACAGGGGGGAACACTGAAGCTTTCTTT.

The rearrangement joins TRBV7-2 to TRBJ2-4; 13 bases fit TRBD2. Germline CDR1 is SGHTA and CDR2 is FQGNSA. This CDR3 is 19 amino acids long. The ends lost 1 base at V and 0 bases at J; junction bases unmatched: 6. CDR3 DNA sequence: TGTGCCAGCAGCTTAGGCACTAGCGGGGGGGCAGTAGCCAAAAACATTCAGTACTTC. Residues: CASSLGTSGGAVAKNIQYF.

The chain employs TRBV6-9 and TRBJ1-5, with 11 bases matching TRBD1. J lost 0 bases, V lost 4 bases, and 11 bases had no gene match. The CDR3 runs to 19 residues. CDR1 is MNHGY, CDR2 SVAAGI, per germline. Here the CDR3 DNA reads TGTGCCAGCAGTTTGGACAGGGGGCCCTCCCCATATAGCAATCAGCCCCAGCATTTT. Translating gives CASSLDRGPSPYSNQPQHF.

This chain uses TRBV29-1 with TRBJ1-2; a weak D match, TRBD1 (6 bases). This CDR3 spans 14 amino acids. Trimming took 0 bases from V and 7 from J, leaving 15 bases between them. The germline V gene has CDR1 SQVTM and CDR2 ANQGSEA. This CDR3 reads CSVEDRGGAGGYTF. CDR3 nucleotides: TGCAGCGTTGAAGATCGGGGGGGCGCCGGTGGCTACACCTTC.

The chain has TRBV18 and TRBJ1-2, with D possibly being TRBD1 (5 bases). CDR3 length: 14 residues. Germline CDR1 and CDR2: KGHSH and LQKENI. Trimming cost V 3 bases and J 2 bases, with 10 bases left between them. CDR3 in amino acids: CASSPLTDNYGYTF. DNA for the CDR3: TGTGCCAGCTCACCCTTGACAGACAACTATGGCTACACCTTC.

This clone was detected a few times. This sequence joins TRBV29-1 and TRBJ2-1; TRBD1 aligns across 8 bases. CDR1 is SQVTM, CDR2 ANQGSEA, per germline. V lost 2 bases to trimming and J lost 7 bases; unmatched junction nucleotides: 7. There are 14 residues in the CDR3. The CDR3 coding sequence is TGCAGCGTTGAATGGGCAGGGGGCCTGAATGAGCAGTTCTTC. It encodes CSVEWAGGLNEQFF.

The chain carries TRBV11-3 and TRBJ1-5; a weak D match, TRBD1 (6 bases). V gave up 5 bases and J gave up 5 bases, with 13 bases separating them. Germline V CDR1 and CDR2: SGHNT, YENEEA. The CDR3 has 14 residues. This chain's CDR3 is CASSLFGGYQPQHF. The CDR3 DNA reads TGTGCCAGCAGCCTCTTTGGGGGCTATCAGCCCCAGCATTTT.

This clone was seen just once. The rearrangement uses TRBV27 and TRBJ2-1; 7 bases map to TRBD2. The V segment lost 7 bases and the J segment 2 bases; nucleotides outside the gene matches: 23. The germline V gene encodes CDR1 MNHEY and CDR2 SMNVEV (reference sequence). The CDR3 covers 20 residues. The CDR3: CASTLFRHEKAGDPYNEQFF. The CDR3 DNA reads as TGTGCCAGCACACTTTTCCGCCATGAGAAGGCGGGAGACCCCTACAATGAGCAGTTCTTC.

This chain uses TRBV10-2 with TRBJ2-7; a weak D match, TRBD1 (6 bases). The length of the CDR3 is 15 residues. Trimming pared 3 bases from V and 4 bases from J, leaving 16 bases between. Looked up from germline, CDR1 is WSHSY and CDR2 is SAAADI. This CDR3 is CASSDGPGTTYEQYF. The CDR3 nucleotides are TGCGCCAGCAGTGATGGTCCCGGGACAACATACGAGCAGTACTTC.

This sequence joins TRBV27 and TRBJ2-3, with a possible D match to TRBD2 (5 bases). Germline V lookup: CDR1 MNHEY, CDR2 SMNVEV (reference sequence). The CDR3 runs 15 residues. V lost 4 bases to trimming and J lost 6 bases, with 17 bases between them. The CDR3 loop reads CASSSGWVEEDTQYF. DNA of the CDR3: TGTGCCAGCAGTTCCGGGTGGGTGGAGGAGGATACGCAGTATTTT.

This clone was picked up a small number of times. V is TRBV28 and J is TRBJ2-2; 10 bases fit TRBD1. CDR1 is MDHEN, CDR2 SYDVKM, per germline. The V gene end was trimmed by 7 bases and the J gene end by 6 bases; junction bases not matched to a gene: 8. The CDR3 runs 15 residues. The CDR3 reads CASTTGDRGAGELFF. The CDR3 nucleotides read TGTGCCAGCACCACTGGGGACAGGGGCGCCGGGGAGCTGTTTTTT.

This chain links TRBV4-3 with TRBJ1-6; the D gene is possibly TRBD1 (6 bases). CDR1 is LGHNA, CDR2 YSLEER, per germline. This CDR3 is built from 16 residues. Trimming stripped 8 bases from V and 6 bases from J, with 20 bases between. CDR3 nucleotides: TGCGCCAGCTCCGCCCGGCGGGGGCAAGGTAATTCACCCCTCCACTTT. Its protein product is CASSARRGQGNSPLHF.

The sample holds a few counts of this clone. The gene calls are TRBV5-1 and TRBJ1-4; TRBD1 is a possible D gene (6 bases). This CDR3 has 15 residues. V lost 0 bases and J 2 bases, leaving 8 bases between the germline ends. CDR1 is SGHRS and CDR2 is YFSETQ in the germline V gene. The CDR3 region is CASSLGDNTNEKLFF. The CDR3 DNA sequence: TGCGCCAGCAGCTTGGGGGACAACACTAATGAAAAACTGTTTTTT.

The chain joins TRBV6-1 to TRBJ1-2; D gene unclear. The germline V gene encodes CDR1 MNHNS and CDR2 SASEGT. The CDR3 extends over 14 amino acids. V was clipped by 4 bases and J by 4 bases, with 13 bases between them. The CDR3 nucleotides read TGTGCCAGCAGTGTGGAGCAGCATATCTATGGCTACACCTTC. The encoded protein is CASSVEQHIYGYTF.